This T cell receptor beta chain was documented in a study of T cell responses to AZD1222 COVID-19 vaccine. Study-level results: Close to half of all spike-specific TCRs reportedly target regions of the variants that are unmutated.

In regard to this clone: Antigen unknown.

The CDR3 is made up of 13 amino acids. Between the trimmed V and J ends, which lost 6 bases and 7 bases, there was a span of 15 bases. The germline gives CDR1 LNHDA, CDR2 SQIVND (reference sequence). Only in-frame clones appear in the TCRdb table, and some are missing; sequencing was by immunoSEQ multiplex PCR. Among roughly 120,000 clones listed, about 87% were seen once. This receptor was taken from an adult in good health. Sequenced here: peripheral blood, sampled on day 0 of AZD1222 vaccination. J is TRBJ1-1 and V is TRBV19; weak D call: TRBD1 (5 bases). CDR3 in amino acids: CASSGTAILEAFF. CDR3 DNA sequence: TGTGCCAGTAGCGGGACGGCAATCCTTGAAGCTTTCTTT.